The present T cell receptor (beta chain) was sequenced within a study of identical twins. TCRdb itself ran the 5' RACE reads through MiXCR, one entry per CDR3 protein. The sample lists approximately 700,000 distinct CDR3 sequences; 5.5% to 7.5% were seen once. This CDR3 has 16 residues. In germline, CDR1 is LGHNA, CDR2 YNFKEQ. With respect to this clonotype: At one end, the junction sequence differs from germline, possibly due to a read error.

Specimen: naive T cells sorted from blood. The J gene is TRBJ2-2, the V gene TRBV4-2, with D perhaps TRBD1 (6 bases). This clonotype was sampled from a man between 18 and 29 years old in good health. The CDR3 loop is CSSSQGHMGNTGELFF. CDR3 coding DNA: TGTTCCAGCAGCCAGGGACACATGGGGAACACCGGGGAGCTGTTTTTT.